Shown below are 27 T cell receptor beta chains from a single sample sequenced in a study of regulatory T cells in long-lasting Graves disease. Noted time point: newly diagnosed GD, antithyroid drugs for less than 3 months. Making the TCR library involved RNA that had been extracted from PBMCs. Researchers made TCR beta libraries by using iRepertoire HTBI primers and running Arm-PCR on CDR3 regions. Using its own MiXCR run on the multiplex PCR reads, TCRdb lists one record per CDR3 protein. The sample shows 620,000 or so distinct CDR3 sequences, roughly 15% of them seen only once. These same data were also listed under a study on T cells in Graves' hyperthyroidism and ophthalmopathy.

The starting material was peripheral blood mononuclear cells (PBMCs), obtained at new diagnosis, from a patient treated with antithyroid drugs. Every receptor here comes from a woman aged 30 to 39 with Graves disease.

This clonotype has more than one count but fewer than ten. Since a much larger clone is just one base distant, this may be a read error. This CDR3 is missing its conserved last phenylalanine or tryptophan, likely due to a read error. CDR3 protein: CASSSLGGGATEAFL. The CDR3 DNA follows: TGTGCCAGCAGCTCCCTCGGAGGGGGGGCCACTGAAGCTTTCCTT. The chain has TRBV7-2 and TRBJ1-1, with D possibly being TRBD1 (6 bases). With 4 bases removed from V and 4 bases from J, the gap between germline ends came to 16 bases. This CDR3 has 15 amino acids. Germline-derived CDR1 and CDR2 are SGHTA and FQGNSA.

Concerning this clonotype: This may be a read error, as it is one base from a much larger clone. This sequence joins TRBV5-1 and TRBJ2-7; D unresolved. Looked up from germline, CDR1 is SGHRS and CDR2 is YFSETQ. The ends were cut back, 5 bases at V and 7 bases at J, with 25 bases in the middle. The CDR3 covers 16 residues. The CDR3 region has the DNA TGCGCCAGCAGGTTTGGAACAGTCCTTTCATGGAGTGAGCAGTACTTC. Protein: CASRFGTVLSWSEQYF.

This clonotype was observed a few times. This chain uses TRBV6-5 with TRBJ1-3; 7 bases are shared with TRBD1. The germline V gene encodes CDR1 MNHEY and CDR2 SVGAGI. This CDR3 has 15 residues. Losses at the gene ends were 6 bases for V and 0 bases for J; bases not matched to a gene: 5. The CDR3 sequence: CASRYRGISGNTIYF. CDR3 nucleotide sequence: TGTGCCAGCAGGTACAGGGGAATCTCTGGAAACACCATATATTTT.

This clonotype was seen only a few times. V usage is TRBV6-1 and J usage is TRBJ2-1, with TRBD2 matching 7 bases. Trimming took 5 bases from V and 5 from J; bases not matched to a gene: 12. CDR3 length: 16 residues. Germline loops: CDR1 MNHNS, CDR2 SASEGT. The CDR3 spells CASSKWGEGRDNEQFF. DNA for the CDR3: TGTGCCAGCAGTAAATGGGGGGAGGGAAGGGACAATGAGCAGTTCTTC.

This clonotype has a count of ten or more. V usage is TRBV6-1 and J usage is TRBJ1-2; D is uncertain. Germline V gene sequence: CDR1 MNHNS, CDR2 SASEGT. This CDR3 contains 15 residues. Deletions cut 2 bases from V and 5 bases from J, with 15 bases between. The CDR3 here is CASSEIVTALYGYTF. The CDR3 DNA sequence: TGTGCCAGCAGTGAAATAGTAACAGCCCTTTATGGCTACACCTTC.

This clonotype was observed at least ten times. CDR3 amino acids: CASSEYSRTGNTIYF. CDR3 nucleotide sequence: TGTGCCAGCAGTGAATATTCCAGGACTGGAAACACCATATATTTT. J is TRBJ1-3 and V is TRBV25-1; D unclear. This CDR3 has 15 amino acids. Per the germline V gene, CDR1 is MGHDK and CDR2 is SYGVNS. V was cut by 0 bases and J by 2 bases, with 8 bases left in between.

This clonotype appeared a few times. This chain joins TRBV12-3 or TRBV12-4 and TRBJ1-1, with unresolved D. This CDR3 has 13 amino acids. Trimming removed 7 bases from V and 1 base from J, with 10 bases in between. Written as DNA, the CDR3 is TGTGCCAGCACGGACGAGAGGAACACTGAAGCTTTCTTT. Translated, it gives CASTDERNTEAFF.

This clonotype showed up just a few times. V usage is TRBV7-2 and J usage is TRBJ2-7, with 11 bases fitting TRBD2. Germline V lookup: CDR1 SGHTA, CDR2 FQGNSA. The junction had 14 bases not matched to a gene; V was cut back by 0 bases and J by 1 base. This CDR3 is 20 amino acids long. DNA for the CDR3: TGTGCCAGCAGCTTAGCGCTCCGACTAGCGGGGCACAAGATTTCCTACGAGCAGTACTTC. Its protein product is CASSLALRLAGHKISYEQYF.

This rearrangement joins TRBV20-1 to TRBJ2-7; TRBD2 matches at 7 bases. With 6 bases clipped from V and 5 bases from J, the junction kept 16 bases outside the gene matches. The CDR3 is made up of 15 amino acids. Germline V gene lookup returns CDR1 DFQATT and CDR2 SNEGSKA (reference sequence). The CDR3 DNA reads as TGCAGTGCCCCGGTGAATTCGGGAGGCGCCGACGAGCAGTACTTC. Amino acid sequence: CSAPVNSGGADEQYF.

V gene TRBV28 combines with J gene TRBJ1-6; TRBD1 agrees at 10 bases. Germline V CDR1 and CDR2: MDHEN, SYDVKM. Trimming cost V 1 base and J 9 bases; bases outside gene matches: 3. This CDR3 contains 15 residues. The CDR3 region is CASSLFGTGVSPLHF. DNA for the CDR3: TGTGCCAGCAGTTTATTTGGGACAGGGGTTTCACCCCTCCACTTT.

Ten or more counts support this clonotype. The rearrangement joins TRBV27 to TRBJ1-4; perhaps TRBD1 as D (5 bases). Per the germline V gene, CDR1 is MNHEY and CDR2 is SMNVEV (reference sequence). V lost 5 bases, J lost 5 bases, and 15 bases lay in between. The CDR3 is made up of 15 amino acids. The CDR3 sequence: CASSTKGLGNEKLFF. The CDR3 DNA reads TGTGCCAGCAGTACCAAGGGACTGGGGAATGAAAAACTGTTTTTT.

This clonotype showed up many times. The chain joins TRBV12-3 or TRBV12-4 to TRBJ1-3; 8 bases map to TRBD1. The junction had 9 bases not matched to a gene; V was cut back by 5 bases and J by 3 bases. The CDR3 sequence is 16 residues long. CDR3 nucleotides: TGTGCCAGCAGTCCGGGCAGGGGGCTAAATGGAAACACCATATATTTT. Translating gives CASSPGRGLNGNTIYF.

This clonotype was found many times. This chain links TRBV27 with TRBJ2-7; D might be TRBD1 or TRBD2, each matching 5 bases. In germline, CDR1 is MNHEY, CDR2 SMNVEV (reference sequence). The ends were cut back, 7 bases at V and 2 bases at J, with 27 bases in the middle. CDR3 size: 18 residues. The CDR3 protein is CASTSFGDPGTGTYEQYF. CDR3 nucleotides: TGTGCCAGCACCTCTTTTGGGGACCCGGGTACTGGGACCTACGAGCAGTACTTC.

This chain joins TRBV25-1 and TRBJ1-1; no firm D call. This CDR3 spans 15 amino acids. V was trimmed by 4 bases and J by 4 bases, leaving 16 bases between them. Per the germline V gene, CDR1 is MGHDK and CDR2 is SYGVNS. The CDR3 reads CASSARGPSVTEAFF. The CDR3 bases are TGTGCCAGCAGTGCTAGAGGTCCCTCGGTCACTGAAGCTTTCTTT.

This clonotype was observed many times. This sequence joins TRBV28 and TRBJ2-1; D may be TRBD1 (6 bases). The CDR3 covers 16 residues. The germline CDR1 and CDR2 sequences are MDHEN and SYDVKM. The V gene lost 4 bases and the J gene lost 0 bases, with 13 bases spanning the gap. In DNA form, the CDR3 reads TGTGCCAGCAGTTCCCTGGACAGAAGCTCCTACAATGAGCAGTTCTTC. Its translation: CASSSLDRSSYNEQFF.

Notes on this clonotype: A much larger clone is a single base away; this may be a read error. The chain uses TRBV2 and TRBJ2-1; TRBD2 matches at 8 bases. The CDR3 has 14 amino acids. Germline V lookup: CDR1 SNHLY, CDR2 FYNNEI. CDR3 nucleotide sequence: TGTGCCAGCAGTCTAGCGGGCGGAGCCTATGAGCAGTCCTTC. Its translation: CASSLAGGAYEQSF.

A note on this clonotype: A read error is possible here, since a much larger clone lies one base away. The CDR3 DNA follows: TGTGCCAGCAGCCATGGACAGGGAAATGAAAAACCGTTTTTT. Protein sequence: CASSHGQGNEKPFF. The rearrangement links TRBV6-2 or TRBV6-3 to TRBJ1-4; 8 nucleotides align to TRBD1. This CDR3 comprises 14 residues. The V gene's germline CDR1 is MNHEY and CDR2 SVGEGT.

This clonotype appeared a few times. One end of the junction fails to match germline, which may point to a read error. The chain employs TRBV5-1 and TRBJ2-1; D unresolved. Per germline, CDR1 SGHRS and CDR2 YFSETQ. This CDR3 has 11 residues. The CDR3 loop reads CASSNYNEQFF. For the CDR3, the DNA is TGTGCCAGTAGTAATTACAATGAGCAGTTCTTC.

The table lists this clonotype with a few counts. The V gene is TRBV5-1, the J gene TRBJ2-7; 8 bases are shared with TRBD1. CDR1 SGHRS and CDR2 YFSETQ come from the germline V gene. With 5 bases clipped from V and 3 bases from J, the junction kept 7 bases outside the gene matches. This CDR3 contains 14 residues. The CDR3 DNA sequence: TGCGCCAGCAGGCCAGGGGGCGCGCTCTACGAGCAGTACTTC. Protein sequence: CASRPGGALYEQYF.

This clonotype was recorded a few times. The rearrangement links TRBV19 to TRBJ2-1, with D possibly being TRBD1 or TRBD2 (5 bases each). Between the trimmed V and J ends, which lost 11 bases and 0 bases, there was a span of 14 bases. The germline CDR1 and CDR2 sequences are LNHDA and SQIVND (reference sequence). CDR3 length: 14 amino acids. CDR3 coding DNA: TGTGCCGTCCGGTCGAGGGGCTCCTACAATGAGCAGTTCTTC. Protein sequence: CAVRSRGSYNEQFF. The full variable domain, with the rest looked up from reference TRBV19 and TRBJ2-1, is DGGITQSPKYLFRKEGQNVTLSCEQNLNHDAMYWYRQDPGQGLRLIYYSQIVNDFQKGDIAEGYSVSREKKESFPLTVTSAQKNPTAFYLCAVRSRGSYNEQFFGPGTRLTVL.

The J gene is TRBJ1-2, the V gene TRBV12-3 or TRBV12-4, with D tentatively TRBD1 (6 bases). CDR3 length equals 13 residues. V was trimmed by 6 bases and J by 3 bases, leaving 11 bases between them. The CDR3 sequence is CASRIGGHYGYTF. The CDR3 DNA reads as TGTGCCAGCAGAATAGGGGGGCACTATGGCTACACCTTC.

This clonotype was observed many times. V and J are TRBV28 and TRBJ2-7; D is possibly TRBD1 (5 bases). This CDR3 region has 15 residues. The germline CDR1 and CDR2 sequences are MDHEN and SYDVKM. Trimming left V 7 bases short and J 3 bases short, with 19 bases between. The CDR3 DNA reads TGTGCCAGCACCGATGGAGCAGGGATGGGCTACGAGCAGTACTTC. Its translation is CASTDGAGMGYEQYF.

This clonotype was counted a few times. The chain uses TRBV9 and TRBJ2-5, with a tentative D call TRBD2 (6 bases). V was pared by 4 bases and J by 1 base, with 14 bases between. The CDR3 covers 15 residues. Germline V gives CDR1 SGDLS, CDR2 YYNGEE. CDR3 nucleotides: TGTGCCAGCAGCCCTATTACGGGAGCCCAAGAGACCCAGTACTTC. Protein product: CASSPITGAQETQYF.

This clonotype has at least ten counts. The V gene is TRBV20-1, the J gene TRBJ2-3; D is perhaps TRBD2 (6 bases). V shed 1 base and J shed 2 bases, with 19 bases lying between them. The germline CDR1 and CDR2 sequences are DFQATT and SNEGSKA (reference sequence). The CDR3 runs to 17 residues. CDR3: CSARAEGVGGNTDTQYF. In DNA, the CDR3 is TGCAGTGCTAGAGCGGAGGGCGTGGGAGGAAACACAGATACGCAGTATTTT.

This sequence joins TRBV10-3 and TRBJ2-1; D gene unclear. CDR3 length equals 13 residues. Per the germline V gene, CDR1 is ENHRY and CDR2 is SYGVKD. Trimming stripped 3 bases from V and 8 bases from J, with 11 bases between. CDR3 coding DNA: TGTGCCATCAGTGATCTTGTCGTCGATGAGCAGTTCTTC. Residues: CAISDLVVDEQFF.

This clonotype was counted ten times or more. The chain joins TRBV19 to TRBJ1-5, with TRBD1 matching over 7 bases. The CDR3 totals 16 residues. Germline V gene sequence: CDR1 LNHDA, CDR2 SQIVND (reference sequence). V dropped 4 bases and J dropped 1; count of bases not matched to a gene: 7. The CDR3 DNA is TGTGCCAGTAGTACTAACAGGGGCAGGAGCAATCAGCCCCAGCATTTT. It codes for CASSTNRGRSNQPQHF.

This clonotype was seen many times. J is TRBJ2-4 and V is TRBV7-8, with 10 bases matching TRBD2. CDR3 size: 14 residues. V gave up 5 bases and J gave up 8 bases; unmatched junction bases: 6. Germline CDR1 is SGHVS and CDR2 is FQNEAQ. The CDR3 region has the DNA TGTGCCAGCAGCGTCGCTAGCGGGAGTGACATTCAGTACTTC. This codes for CASSVASGSDIQYF.